This T cell receptor (beta chain) comes out of a study of regulatory T cells in long-lasting Graves disease. The CDR3 has 13 amino acids. The ends were cut back, 6 bases at V and 7 bases at J, with 13 bases in the middle. Germline CDR1 MGHDK, CDR2 SYGVNS. Time point specified: newly diagnosed GD, antithyroid drugs for less than 3 months. With RNA extracted from PBMCs as input, the TCR library was made. Libraries of TCR beta came from iRepertoire HTBI primers plus Arm-PCR of CDR3 regions. TCRdb re-analysed the multiplex PCR reads in MiXCR, keeping a single row per CDR3 protein. This table has 530,000 or so distinct CDR3 sequences, roughly 14% appearing once. This sample also appeared in a second study, on T cells in Graves' hyperthyroidism and ophthalmopathy. This second report adds: From stable hyperthyroidism, ophthalmopathy was separated by a 13 V-J model.

This receptor was obtained from a man aged 30 to 45 with Graves disease. The chain carries TRBV25-1 and TRBJ2-1; D perhaps matches TRBD2 (5 bases). The sequences come from peripheral blood mononuclear cells (PBMCs), collected at new diagnosis, from a patient treated with antithyroid drugs. The CDR3 DNA reads as TGTGCCAGCAGCCCGGGGTTTGCAAATGAGCAGTTCTTC. This sequence encodes CASSPGFANEQFF.